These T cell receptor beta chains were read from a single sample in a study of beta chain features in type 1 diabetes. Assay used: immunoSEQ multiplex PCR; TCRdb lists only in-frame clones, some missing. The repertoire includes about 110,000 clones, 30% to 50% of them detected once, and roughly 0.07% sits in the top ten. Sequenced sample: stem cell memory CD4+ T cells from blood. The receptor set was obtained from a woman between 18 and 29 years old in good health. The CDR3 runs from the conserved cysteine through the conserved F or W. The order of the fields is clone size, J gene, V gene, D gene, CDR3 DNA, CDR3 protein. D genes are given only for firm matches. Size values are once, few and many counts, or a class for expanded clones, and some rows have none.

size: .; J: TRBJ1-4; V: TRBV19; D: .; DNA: TGTGCCAGTACGGCGGGGGCGGCTAATGAAAAACTGTTTTTT; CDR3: CASTAGAANEKLFF
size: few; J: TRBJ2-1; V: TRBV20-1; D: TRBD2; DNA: TGCAGTGCTAGGGCGGGAGCTCGGTTCTTC; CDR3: CSARAGARFF
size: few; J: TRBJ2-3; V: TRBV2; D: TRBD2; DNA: TGTGCCAGCAGCATATCTAGGACTAGCGGCTTAGCCGATACGCAGTATTTT; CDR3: CASSISRTSGLADTQYF
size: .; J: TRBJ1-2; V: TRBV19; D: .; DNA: TGTGCCAGTAGTAGGCAGTTCTATGGCTACACCTTC; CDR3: CASSRQFYGYTF
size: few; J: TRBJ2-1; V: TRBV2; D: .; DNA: TGTGCCAGCAAACGGCGGGAAACGGCTGAGCAGTTCTTC; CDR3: CASKRRETAEQFF
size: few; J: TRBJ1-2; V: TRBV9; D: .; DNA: TGTGCCAGCAGCCCCCGTATCAGGGACTATGGCTACACCTTC; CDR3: CASSPRIRDYGYTF
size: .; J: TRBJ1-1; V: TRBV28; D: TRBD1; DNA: TGTGCCAGCAGTCGTGGGGGCAGGGGGCTCACTGAAGCTTTCTTT; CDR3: CASSRGGRGLTEAFF
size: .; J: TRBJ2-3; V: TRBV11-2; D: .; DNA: TGTGCCAGCAGCTTAGTTCTACTCGACTATCCGTACGCAGATACGCAGTATTTT; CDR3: CASSLVLLDYPYADTQYF
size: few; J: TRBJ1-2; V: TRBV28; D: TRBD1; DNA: TGTGCCAGCAGCCCAACAGGGGCCTATGGCTACACCTTC; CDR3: CASSPTGAYGYTF
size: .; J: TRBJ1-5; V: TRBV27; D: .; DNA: TGTGCCAGCAGGGCTAGCAATCAGCCCCAGCATTTT; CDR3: CASRASNQPQHF
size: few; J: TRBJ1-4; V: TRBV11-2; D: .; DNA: TGTGCCAGCAGCTGGAGGGCCTCACCTGCAACTAATGAAAAACTGTTTTTT; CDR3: CASSWRASPATNEKLFF
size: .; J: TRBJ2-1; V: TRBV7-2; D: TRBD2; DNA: TGTGCCAGCAGCCCCGGGTTTCTAGCGGGAGTGGTCAATGAGCAGTTCTTC; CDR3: CASSPGFLAGVVNEQFF
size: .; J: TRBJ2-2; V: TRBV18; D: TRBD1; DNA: TGTGCCAGCTCACCTACAGGGGCGAGGACCGGGGAGCTGTTTTTT; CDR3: CASSPTGARTGELFF
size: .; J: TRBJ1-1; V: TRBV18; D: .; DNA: TGTGCCAGCTCAGCGGACACGAACACTGAAGCTTTCTTT; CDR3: CASSADTNTEAFF
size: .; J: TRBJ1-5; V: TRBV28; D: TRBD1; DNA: TGTGCCAGCAGCCAAGGACAGGCATTTGAGCATTTT; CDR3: CASSQGQAFEHF
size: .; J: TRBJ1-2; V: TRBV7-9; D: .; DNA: TGTGCCAGCAGCTTAGGTCAGGGGCGCGCTGCTGGCTACACCTTC; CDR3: CASSLGQGRAAGYTF
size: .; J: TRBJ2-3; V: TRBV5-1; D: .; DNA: TGCGCCAGCAGTGATAGCGGTGGTACGCAGTATTTT; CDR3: CASSDSGGTQYF
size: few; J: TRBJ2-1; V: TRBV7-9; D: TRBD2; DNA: TGTGCCAGCAACCCCCCCCGGCTAGCGGGAGGAAACTCCTACAATGAGCAGTTCTTC; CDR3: CASNPPRLAGGNSYNEQFF
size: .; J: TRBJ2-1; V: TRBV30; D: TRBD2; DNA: TGTGCCTGGAGTGCCCCCGGGACTAGCGGGAGAGCGCTTTACAATGAGCAGTTCTTC; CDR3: CAWSAPGTSGRALYNEQFF
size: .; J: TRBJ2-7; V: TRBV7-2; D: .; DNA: TGTGCCAGCACCTTAGGAACAGACACATTCGTCTACGAGCAGTACTTC; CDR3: CASTLGTDTFVYEQYF
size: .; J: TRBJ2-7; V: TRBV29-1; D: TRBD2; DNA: TGCAGCGTAAGACTAGCGGGTACCTACGAGCAGTACTTC; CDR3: CSVRLAGTYEQYF
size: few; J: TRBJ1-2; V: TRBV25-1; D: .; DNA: TGTGCCAGCAGTGGACTGATCTATGGCTACACCTTC; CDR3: CASSGLIYGYTF
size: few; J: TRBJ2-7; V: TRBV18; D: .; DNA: TGTGCCAGCTCACGGAGCGGTTCCTACGAGCAGTACTTC; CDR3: CASSRSGSYEQYF
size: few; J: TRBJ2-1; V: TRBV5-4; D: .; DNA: TGTGCCAGCAGGGGGGGAGACAATGAGCAGTTCTTC; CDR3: CASRGGDNEQFF
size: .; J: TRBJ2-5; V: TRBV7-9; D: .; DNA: TGTGCCAGCGGAAAGGGTTGGGCAGGGGATGGGCAAGAGACCCAGTACTTC; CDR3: CASGKGWAGDGQETQYF
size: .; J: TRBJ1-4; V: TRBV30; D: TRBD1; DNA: TGTGCCTGGAGTGTACAGGGGAAAAAACTGTTTTTT; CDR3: CAWSVQGKKLFF
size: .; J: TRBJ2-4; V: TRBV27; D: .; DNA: TGTGCCAGCAGCGGGACCCGGGGGAACATTCAGTACTTC; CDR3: CASSGTRGNIQYF
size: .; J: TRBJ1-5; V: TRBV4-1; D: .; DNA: TGCGCCAGCAGCCAAGTTGGGGCGAATCAGCCCCAGCATTTT; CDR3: CASSQVGANQPQHF
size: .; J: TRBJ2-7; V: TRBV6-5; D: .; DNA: TGTGCCAGCAGTACAGACCCAGCCCAACGCTACGAGCAGTACTTC; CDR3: CASSTDPAQRYEQYF
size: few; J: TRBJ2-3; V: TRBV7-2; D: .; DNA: TGTGCCAGCAGTCCTCCTACTAGACGGGGGGCCACAGATACGCAGTATTTT; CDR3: CASSPPTRRGATDTQYF
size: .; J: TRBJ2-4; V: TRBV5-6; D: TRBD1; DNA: TGTGCCAGCAGCCGTACGGGACAGCTAAACATTCAGTACTTC; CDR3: CASSRTGQLNIQYF
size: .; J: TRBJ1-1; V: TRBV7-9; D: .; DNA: TGTGCCAGCAGCTTAGAGGTGGGCAGGGAAGCTTTCTTT; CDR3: CASSLEVGREAFF
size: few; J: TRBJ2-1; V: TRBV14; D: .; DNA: TGTGCCAGCAGCCAAGAGTTGCTAGGTTCACGTGAGCAGTTCTTC; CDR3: CASSQELLGSREQFF
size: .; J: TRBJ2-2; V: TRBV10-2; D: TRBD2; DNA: TGCGCCAGCAGTTTGGCCGGGAGGGCCGGGGAGCTGTTTTTT; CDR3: CASSLAGRAGELFF
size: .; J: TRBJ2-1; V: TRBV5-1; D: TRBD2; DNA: TGCGCCAGCAGCTTGGGGGCTAGCGGGAGTGTCTATGAGCAGTTCTTC; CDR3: CASSLGASGSVYEQFF
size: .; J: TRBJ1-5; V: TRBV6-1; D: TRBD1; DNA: TGTGCCAGCGCCGGGACAGGGGTGAGTCAGCCCCAGCATTTT; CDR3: CASAGTGVSQPQHF
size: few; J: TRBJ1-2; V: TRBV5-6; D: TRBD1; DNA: TGTGCCAGCAGCCGGACAGGGGGCTCCTATGGCTACACCTTC; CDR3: CASSRTGGSYGYTF
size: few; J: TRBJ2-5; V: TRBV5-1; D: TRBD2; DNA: TGCGCCAGCAGCTTGGTCGCTCGGACTAGCGTCCAAGAGACCCAGTACTTC; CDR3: CASSLVARTSVQETQYF
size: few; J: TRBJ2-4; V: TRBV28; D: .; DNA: TGTGCCAGCAGTCCCGGACAGAAAAACATTCAGTACTTC; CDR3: CASSPGQKNIQYF
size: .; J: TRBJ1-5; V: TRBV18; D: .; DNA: TGTGCCAGCTCACCACCTGGAGGGCAGGGACCTCAGCCCCAGCATTTT; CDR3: CASSPPGGQGPQPQHF
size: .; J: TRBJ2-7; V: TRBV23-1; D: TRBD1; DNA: TGCGCCATAGGACAGGGGGACGAGCAGTACTTC; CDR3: CAIGQGDEQYF
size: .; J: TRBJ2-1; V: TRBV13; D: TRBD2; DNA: TGTGCCAGCAGCTTAGAGACTAGCGGGAGTATAGAAGCTGAGCAGTTCTTC; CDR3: CASSLETSGSIEAEQFF
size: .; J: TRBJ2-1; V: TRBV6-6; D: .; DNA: TGTGCCAGTCGAACTGACGGGTACTCCTACAATGAGCAGTTCTTC; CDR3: CASRTDGYSYNEQFF
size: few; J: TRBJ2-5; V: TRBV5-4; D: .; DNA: TGTGCCAGCAGCCGTCCCCGGGAAGAGACCCAGTACTTC; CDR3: CASSRPREETQYF
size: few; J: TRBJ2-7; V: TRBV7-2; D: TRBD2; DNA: TGTGCCAGCAGCTTAGGTCTAGCGGGAGGTATAGAGCAGTACTTC; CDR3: CASSLGLAGGIEQYF
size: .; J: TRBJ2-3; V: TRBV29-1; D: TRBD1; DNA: TGCAGCGTTGCGGGGACAGGGGGTCTATATACGCAGTATTTT; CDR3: CSVAGTGGLYTQYF
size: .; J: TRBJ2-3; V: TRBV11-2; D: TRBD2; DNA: TGTGCCAGCAGCCCGGGACTAGCGGTAGACACGCAGTATTTT; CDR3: CASSPGLAVDTQYF
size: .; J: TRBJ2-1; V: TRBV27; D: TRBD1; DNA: TGTGCCAGCACCTACCAACCCCCAACAGGGGACAATGAGCAGTTCTTC; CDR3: CASTYQPPTGDNEQFF
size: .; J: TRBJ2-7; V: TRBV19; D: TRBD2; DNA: TGTGCCAGTACCATTTCAGCGGGAGGCTCCTACGAGCAGTACTTC; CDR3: CASTISAGGSYEQYF
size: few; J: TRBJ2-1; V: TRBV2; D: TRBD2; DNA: TGTGCCAGCAGAAGACTAGCGGGAGCCATCAATGAGCAGTTCTTC; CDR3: CASRRLAGAINEQFF
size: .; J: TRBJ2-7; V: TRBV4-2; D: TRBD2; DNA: TGTGCCAGCAGCCATGGACTAGCGGGAGGTCGCGAGCAGTACTTC; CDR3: CASSHGLAGGREQYF
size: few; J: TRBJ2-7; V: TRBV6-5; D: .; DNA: TGTGCCAGCAAGCGAATGACGGGATCTGACGAGCAGTACTTC; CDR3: CASKRMTGSDEQYF
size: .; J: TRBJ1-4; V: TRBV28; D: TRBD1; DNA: TGTGCCAGCAGTGGGACAGTCAAAGAAAAACTGTTTTTT; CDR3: CASSGTVKEKLFF